The entry below gives a single T cell receptor beta chain sequence along with its context. These data belong to a study of T cells in Graves' hyperthyroidism and ophthalmopathy. With 6 bases clipped from V and 12 bases from J, the junction kept 9 bases outside the gene matches. This CDR3 is built from 12 residues. The V gene's germline CDR1 is MNHNS and CDR2 SASEGT. Amplification targeted TCR beta CDR3 regions from RNA transcripts. The TCR CDR3 first-round RT-PCR relied on the HTBI primer set. TCRdb processed the multiplex PCR reads anew with MiXCR; each CDR3 protein has one entry. The repertoire holds about 600,000 distinct CDR3 sequences, with 14% as singletons. Roughly 10 ml of fresh peripheral blood supplied the PBMCs.

This clonotype originated in a woman in her late teens or twenties with Graves' ophthalmopathy. Sequenced input: blood. The chain carries TRBV6-1 and TRBJ2-5; 8 bases align to TRBD2. The CDR3 here is CASSLGGGAEYF. The DNA of the CDR3 is TGTGCCAGCAGCCTCGGGGGGGGGGCGGAGTACTTC.